This T cell receptor beta chain was captured by sequencing in a study of blood T cell repertoires in COVID-19 (dated by TCRdb to about 2020). About the study as a whole: The collaborator samples originated in the United States, Italy and Spain and spanned the acute and convalescent phases of COVID-19. Where available, HLA class I and class II types were obtained from metadata supplied by the sample provider rather than from assay-based typing. Subjects who had been exposed to COVID-19, were actively infected with it, or had recovered from it provided the deeply sampled blood TCRbeta repertoires that made up the dataset. The samples were drawn from the first 160 participants of the ongoing ImmuneRACE study and from over a thousand subjects provided by 6 global collaborators. The sample metadata nearly always contained a de-identified subject ID, COVID-19 status, age in years and sex. The repertoires were released in a freely available public database meant as a resource for research on the immune response to SARS-CoV-2. The prospective study material was composed of cDNA or gDNA derived from T cells, B-cell-depleted T cells, or PBMCs.

According to the germline V gene, CDR1 reads KGHDR and CDR2 reads SFDVKD. The junction carries 9 bases between V and J, which are trimmed by 3 bases and 0 bases respectively. The CDR3 runs 15 amino acids, cysteine and phenylalanine included. Only CDR3 DNA is held: 45 bases, read in frame from base 1. The immunoSEQ Assay, a bias-controlled multiplex PCR, was used to amplify TCRbeta CDR3 regions from genomic DNA. The authors processed their data as follows. Within the assay, amplification of reference gene primers was used to estimate how many nucleated cells each sample contained. To quantify the absolute abundance of each unique TCRbeta CDR3 rearrangement, sequence reads were collapsed and filtered. For each sample, productive Simpson clonality was calculated as the square root of Simpson's diversity index across productive rearrangements. TCRdb obtained this table from immuneACCESS and retained in-frame rearrangements with V and J assigned. These tables miss some clones; where compared with another copy, unresolved V genes account for less than half of the shortfall, and the remainder is unexplained. D and trimming were read from the DNA, whereas the V and J calls and clone size are those reported in that table. The sample profile shows 90,000 to 150,000 clones; approximately 90% of them were found once. The ten largest clones represent more than 2% of the sample.

What the study reported, not specific to this receptor: Clinical and demographic metadata were provided uncurated, with the amount varying by source and participant.

The collaborating institutions used their own protocols to collect whole blood in K2EDTA tubes. For TCRbeta analysis, collaborators shipped samples as frozen whole blood, isolated PBMCs, or DNA extracted from either of those sample types. Turning to this clone: The antigen it recognizes is unknown. No base qualities exist here, and no much larger clone lies one base off it.

The sequence links TRBV24-1 to TRBJ2-3; the D gene is possibly TRBD1, with 5 bases matching. Sequenced material: peripheral blood. The clonotype was recovered from a woman aged 45-65 years with acute or convalescent COVID-19. The CDR3 has the sequence CATSDRQGSTDTQYF. The DNA sequence follows: TGTGCCACCAGTGATCGGCAGGGAAGCACAGATACGCAGTATTTT.